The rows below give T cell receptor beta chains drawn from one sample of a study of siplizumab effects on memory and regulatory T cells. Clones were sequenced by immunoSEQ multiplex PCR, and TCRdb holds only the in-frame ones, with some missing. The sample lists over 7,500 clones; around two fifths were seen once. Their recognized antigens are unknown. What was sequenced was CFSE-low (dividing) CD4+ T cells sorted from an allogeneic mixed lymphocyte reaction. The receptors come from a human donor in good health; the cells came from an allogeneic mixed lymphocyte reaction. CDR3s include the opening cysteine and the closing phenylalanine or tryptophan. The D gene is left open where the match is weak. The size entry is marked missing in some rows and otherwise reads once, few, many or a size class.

cdr3_nt: TGTGCCAGCTCTCTTTCGGTTGACACGGGAATATCTAAGTATTTT; cdr3_aa: CASSLSVDTGISKYF; j_call: TRBJ2-3; clone_size: .; d_call: .; v_call: TRBV18
cdr3_nt: TGTGCCAGCAGCTTGGAAGTGGGGGGCTACACCTTC; cdr3_aa: CASSLEVGGYTF; j_call: TRBJ1-2; clone_size: .; d_call: .; v_call: TRBV5-3
cdr3_nt: TGTGCCAGCAGGTGGGCAGGGTTGGAGACCCAGTACTTC; cdr3_aa: CASRWAGLETQYF; j_call: TRBJ2-5; clone_size: .; d_call: .; v_call: TRBV28
cdr3_nt: TGTGCTAGTGGTTTGGGGCCGGGACTCGGACTGGCCAAAAACATTCAGTACTTC; cdr3_aa: CASGLGPGLGLAKNIQYF; j_call: TRBJ2-4; clone_size: .; d_call: .; v_call: TRBV12-5
cdr3_nt: TGTGCCAGTAGTATAGACAGTTCCTACGAGCAGTACTTC; cdr3_aa: CASSIDSSYEQYF; j_call: TRBJ2-7; clone_size: .; d_call: .; v_call: TRBV19
cdr3_nt: TGCGCCAGCAGATTCAATAGCGGAAATTACAATGAGCAGTTCTTC; cdr3_aa: CASRFNSGNYNEQFF; j_call: TRBJ2-1; clone_size: few; d_call: .; v_call: TRBV5-1
cdr3_nt: TGTGCCAGCTCAATATCAGTCCAAAGGACCCAGTACTTC; cdr3_aa: CASSISVQRTQYF; j_call: TRBJ2-5; clone_size: medium-sized; d_call: .; v_call: TRBV18
cdr3_nt: TGTGCCAGTAGGGTCTATGGGGTGCAGCCCCAGCATTTT; cdr3_aa: CASRVYGVQPQHF; j_call: TRBJ1-5; clone_size: few; d_call: .; v_call: TRBV6-1
cdr3_nt: TGTGCCAGCAGTCCTAGATGGGGACAGGGATTGGGCGAGCAGTACTTC; cdr3_aa: CASSPRWGQGLGEQYF; j_call: TRBJ2-7; clone_size: medium-sized; d_call: TRBD1; v_call: TRBV9
cdr3_nt: TGTGCTAGTGGTTCCGCCGGGACAGTCTCTTTTATTTCTGGAAACACCATATATTTT; cdr3_aa: CASGSAGTVSFISGNTIYF; j_call: TRBJ1-3; clone_size: medium-sized; d_call: TRBD1; v_call: TRBV12-5
cdr3_nt: TGTGCCAGCAGCTCCTCCGGTGGAGGGATCGCCGAGCAGTACTTC; cdr3_aa: CASSSSGGGIAEQYF; j_call: TRBJ2-7; clone_size: .; d_call: .; v_call: TRBV9
cdr3_nt: TGTGCCAGCAGCTTCGGGACGGCCTCCTACGAGCAGTACTTC; cdr3_aa: CASSFGTASYEQYF; j_call: TRBJ2-7; clone_size: .; d_call: .; v_call: TRBV7-9
cdr3_nt: TGTGCCAGCAGTGAACCCGGGGTATCAGCACATGAGCAGTTCTTC; cdr3_aa: CASSEPGVSAHEQFF; j_call: TRBJ2-1; clone_size: few; d_call: .; v_call: TRBV6-4
cdr3_nt: TGTGCCAGCAGTTCCCCCGCGGGGCTGAACACTGAAGCTTTCTTT; cdr3_aa: CASSSPAGLNTEAFF; j_call: TRBJ1-1; clone_size: medium-sized; d_call: .; v_call: TRBV28
cdr3_nt: TGTGCCTGGAGCCACAGCGGGGGCGGACCGGAGCAGTTCTTC; cdr3_aa: CAWSHSGGGPEQFF; j_call: TRBJ2-1; clone_size: .; d_call: TRBD2; v_call: TRBV30
cdr3_nt: TGTGCCAGCAGCCGCCCGGCAGGAAGCTCCTACGAGCAGTACTTC; cdr3_aa: CASSRPAGSSYEQYF; j_call: TRBJ2-7; clone_size: medium-sized; d_call: .; v_call: TRBV7-9
cdr3_nt: TGTGCCACGCTAAGGGGACGCCGTGAGCAGTTCTTC; cdr3_aa: CATLRGRREQFF; j_call: TRBJ2-1; clone_size: .; d_call: .; v_call: TRBV6-1